Following are 13 T cell receptor beta chains from one sample sequenced in a study of T-cell reconstitution after alpha-beta-depleted transplantation in children. This sample's TCRbeta library carried unique molecular identifier barcodes. TCRdb re-called the PCR reads through MiXCR, storing one row per CDR3 protein. The data hold 220,000 or so distinct CDR3 sequences, with roughly 7.7% observed a single time. The sequencing used PBMCs, mostly from graft donor cells, collected 180 days after TCRalphabeta/CD19-depleted stem cell transplant. These receptors came from a male patient between 5 and 17 years old who had a stem cell transplant for acute lymphoblastic leukemia, so the T cells may come from the graft donor.

The V call is TRBV20-1, the J call TRBJ1-1; D perhaps matches TRBD1 (6 bases). This CDR3 spans 15 amino acids. Germline loops: CDR1 DFQATT, CDR2 SNEGSKA (reference sequence). Trimming took off 2 bases at V and 3 bases at J, with 16 bases between the two ends. The CDR3 spells CSARRDKGSYTEAFF. The CDR3 nucleotides read TGCAGTGCTAGAAGGGACAAAGGATCTTACACTGAAGCTTTCTTT.

This clonotype has a handful of counts. The chain links TRBV2 to TRBJ2-7; D is unclear. Deletions cut 6 bases from V and 0 bases from J, with 9 bases between. The CDR3 has 13 residues. CDR1 is SNHLY, CDR2 FYNNEI, per germline. The CDR3 region has the DNA TGTGCCAGCAGCTCACTCGGCTCCTACGAGCAGTACTTC. Translating gives CASSSLGSYEQYF.

The sample holds many counts of this clonotype. V gene TRBV29-1 combines with J gene TRBJ2-3, with TRBD2 identical over 9 bases. Germline CDR1 reads SQVTM; CDR2 reads ANQGSEA. The CDR3 has 14 amino acids. V gave up 5 bases and J gave up 2 bases; unmatched junction bases: 5. CDR3 amino acids: CSVLAGGNTDTQYF. The CDR3 coding sequence is TGCAGCGTTCTGGCGGGGGGGAACACAGATACGCAGTATTTT.

This clonotype came up many times. The chain recombines TRBV20-1 with TRBJ2-5, with D maybe TRBD1 (6 bases). The CDR3 sequence is 14 residues long. V lost 2 bases, J lost 4 bases, and 14 bases lay in between. Germline CDR1 DFQATT, CDR2 SNEGSKA (reference sequence). CDR3: CSARRQVFRETQYF. The CDR3 nucleotides are TGCAGTGCTAGACGACAGGTGTTCCGAGAGACCCAGTACTTC.

In its sample, this clonotype was seen many times. The chain recombines TRBV10-2 with TRBJ2-7, with TRBD1 as a possible D gene (6 bases). This CDR3 region has 15 residues. Germline CDR1 is WSHSY and CDR2 is SAAADI. V lost 2 bases and J lost 3, with 14 bases in between. The CDR3 spells CASSEGPGHYYEQYF. CDR3 bases: TGCGCCAGCAGTGAGGGACCGGGACATTACTACGAGCAGTACTTC.

This clonotype was found many times. The chain recombines TRBV4-3 with TRBJ1-5; a weak D match, TRBD1 (5 bases). CDR1 and CDR2 (germline): LGHNA, YSLEER. The CDR3 covers 16 residues. Trimming took off 0 bases at V and 6 bases at J, with 15 bases between the two ends. DNA of the CDR3: TGCGCCAGCAGCCAAGATGTAGCCAGGGAACCTCAGCCCCAGCATTTT. This translates into CASSQDVAREPQPQHF.

There are a few counts of this clonotype. The chain combines TRBV20-1 with TRBJ1-1; D might be TRBD1 (6 bases). The CDR3 totals 14 residues. Germline V gives CDR1 DFQATT, CDR2 SNEGSKA (reference sequence). Trimming shortened V by 6 bases and J by 4 bases, and 18 bases separated the two germline ends. The CDR3: CSAGAGVEGTEAFF. The CDR3 DNA reads as TGCAGTGCGGGGGCAGGGGTAGAGGGCACTGAAGCTTTCTTT.

This clonotype was detected ten times or more. The chain recombines TRBV28 with TRBJ2-5, with 9 bases fitting TRBD1. The CDR3 sequence is 14 residues long. CDR1 and CDR2 from the germline V gene are MDHEN and SYDVKM. V trimming: 7 bases; J trimming: 5 bases; junction bases outside the gene matches: 8. The CDR3 DNA is TGTGCCAGCACAATCACAGGGGGCCGGGAGACCCAGTACTTC. It translates to CASTITGGRETQYF.

In this sample, this clonotype turned up many times. The chain employs TRBV7-2 and TRBJ2-3; 10 positions match TRBD2. Trimming removed 5 bases from V and 1 base from J; junction bases left unmatched: 18. Germline CDR1 SGHTA, CDR2 FQGNSA. The CDR3 sequence is 20 residues long. CDR3 protein: CASSKTFAASGSLGTDTQYF. CDR3 nucleotide sequence: TGTGCCAGCAGCAAAACCTTTGCGGCTAGCGGGAGTTTGGGCACAGATACGCAGTATTTT.

This clonotype was seen many times. V is TRBV12-5 and J is TRBJ2-7; TRBD1 agrees at 9 bases. The ends lost 2 bases at V and 6 bases at J; junction bases unmatched: 8. The CDR3 loop spans 15 amino acids. The V gene's germline CDR1 is LGHNT and CDR2 FRNRAP. This CDR3 reads CASGLPPRTGAEQYF. The CDR3 DNA reads TGTGCTAGTGGTTTGCCTCCCCGGACAGGGGCCGAGCAGTACTTC.

This clonotype was counted at least ten times. The chain uses TRBV20-1 and TRBJ1-5; D is perhaps TRBD1 (5 bases). Trimming took 5 bases from V and 7 from J, leaving 12 bases between them. CDR3 length: 12 residues. Looked up from germline, CDR1 is DFQATT and CDR2 is SNEGSKA (reference sequence). CDR3 DNA: TGCAGTGCTTCCCGGGGCAGGCAGCCCCAGCATTTT. It encodes CSASRGRQPQHF.

About this clonotype itself: With a much larger clone just one base away, this may be a read error. The chain combines TRBV20-1 with TRBJ1-3, with D possibly being TRBD1 (5 bases). There are 15 residues in the CDR3. Looked up from germline, CDR1 is DFQATT and CDR2 is SNEGSKA (reference sequence). V was shortened by 3 bases and J by 5 bases, with 17 bases between the two germline ends. The CDR3 coding sequence is TGCAGTGCTAGGAGGGACTCCCGGCCGCGAAACACCATATATTTT. This encodes CSARRDSRPRNTIYF.

This clonotype was seen ten or more times. The chain employs TRBV29-1 and TRBJ2-5; the D gene is possibly TRBD2 (5 bases). The CDR3 has 13 residues. The V and J ends lost 8 bases and 5 bases respectively, with 18 bases between them. The germline gives CDR1 SQVTM, CDR2 ANQGSEA. CDR3 nucleotides: TGCAGCCTTGCAAAGGCGGGCGTTGAGACCCAGTACTTC. Encoded protein: CSLAKAGVETQYF.